This T cell receptor beta chain was sequenced for a study of blood T cells in healthy people across ages. Study-wide background: In model experiments, template switching was able to capture about one barcoded beta molecule for every two T cells that were present. Study-level results: Age advanced and TCR beta diversity per million T cells fell, roughly linearly.

Primers used in a second PCR of about 7 to 12 cycles were a sample-barcoded 5' primer and a J-beta primer mix. TCRdb reprocessed the 5' RACE reads via MiXCR and lists one record per CDR3 protein. This sample has more than 700,000 distinct CDR3 sequences, with around 45% found just once. With 3 bases removed from V and 0 bases from J, the gap between germline ends came to 8 bases. The germline CDR1 and CDR2 sequences are SQVTM and ANQGSEA. The CDR3 is 13 residues long. A word on this clonotype: Its cognate antigen is unknown.

The rearrangement uses TRBV29-1 and TRBJ1-1; D is possibly TRBD1 (5 bases). The sequenced sample consisted of blood. The receptor comes from an elderly man in good health. The CDR3 here is CSVEGVLNTEAFF. CDR3 sequence (DNA): TGCAGCGTTGAGGGGGTTCTGAACACTGAAGCTTTCTTT. The whole variable domain, remainder taken from reference TRBV29-1 and TRBJ1-1, is SAVISQKPSRDICQRGTSLTIQCQVDSQVTMMFWYRQQPGQSLTLIATANQGSEATYESGFVIDKFPISRPNLTFSTLTVSNMSPEDSSIYLCSVEGVLNTEAFFGQGTRLTVV.